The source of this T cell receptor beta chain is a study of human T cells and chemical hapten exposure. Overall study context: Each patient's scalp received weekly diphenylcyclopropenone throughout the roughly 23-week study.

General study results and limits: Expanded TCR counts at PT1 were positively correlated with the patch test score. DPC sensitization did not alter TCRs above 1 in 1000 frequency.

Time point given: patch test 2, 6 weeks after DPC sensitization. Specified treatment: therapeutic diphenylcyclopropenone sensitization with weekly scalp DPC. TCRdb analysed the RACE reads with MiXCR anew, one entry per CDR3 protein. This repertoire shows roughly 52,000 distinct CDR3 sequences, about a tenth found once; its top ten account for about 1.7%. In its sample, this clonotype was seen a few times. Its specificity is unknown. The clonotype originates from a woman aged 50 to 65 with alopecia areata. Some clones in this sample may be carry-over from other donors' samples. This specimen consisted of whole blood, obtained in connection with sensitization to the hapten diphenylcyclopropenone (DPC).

The CDR3 DNA reads as TGTGCCACCAGCGGAACCTTCGGGGGAAACACTGAAGCTTTCTTT. Amino acid sequence: CATSGTFGGNTEAFF. The gene calls are TRBV15 and TRBJ1-1, with D maybe TRBD1 (5 bases). The CDR3 has 15 amino acids. V was pared by 5 bases and J by 2 bases, with 15 bases between. The V gene's germline CDR1 is LNHNV and CDR2 YYDKDF (reference sequence).